This T cell receptor (beta chain) was captured by sequencing in a study of OX40 agonist ivuxolimab in advanced cancers. As for the study more broadly: Ivuxolimab was a fully human IgG2 agonistic monoclonal antibody targeting the costimulatory receptor OX40 (CD134). A male proportion of 82.7% and a mean age of about 60 years, ranging from 23 to 79, were recorded for the dose-escalation cohort. Prior anti-PD-1, anti-PD-L1 or anti-CTLA-4 therapy was permitted, and checkpoint inhibitors had been received by about two fifths of dose-escalation patients. The purpose of peripheral TCRbeta sequencing was to test whether ivuxolimab changed TCR sequence diversity and led to clonal T-cell expansion. The paper reports the monotherapy dose-escalation portion (N ≈ 52 patients) of the phase I ivuxolimab trial. Of the roughly 52 dose-escalation patients, hepatocellular carcinoma was present in about 19, melanoma in around 15, renal cell carcinoma in 9 and head and neck cancer in 9. Intravenous ivuxolimab was administered to patients every 2 weeks at six dose levels: 0.01, 0.1, 0.3, 1.5, 3 and 10 mg/kg. Three dose-escalation patients achieved partial responses, one with hepatocellular carcinoma and two with cutaneous melanoma. Points the paper makes about the study in general: Low levels of normalized T-cell clonal expansion were also seen in some patients who did not respond. Antigen specificity was not determined for the clonally expanded peripheral T cells. In the 0.1-3.0 mg/kg groups, partial responders had among the lowest normalized peripheral clonal expansion, particularly in CD8+ T cells. At doses of 0.1 to 3.0 mg/kg, clonal expansion of both CD4+ and CD8+ T cells in blood was seen between baseline and week 6. On average, CD8+ T cells showed more expanded clones than CD4+ T cells after ivuxolimab.

Patients with autoimmune disease history or receiving systemic immunosuppression were excluded from the trial. Peripheral blood for TCR sequencing was collected from all dose cohorts at baseline, on cycle 4 day 1, and on cycle 7 day 1. The samples were taken from a phase I, first-in-human, multicenter, open-label dose-escalation trial of ivuxolimab. Adults with locally advanced or metastatic melanoma, renal cell carcinoma, hepatocellular carcinoma or head and neck squamous cell carcinoma were enrolled in the trial. Before TCR sequencing, CD4+ T cells and CD8+ T cells from peripheral blood were sorted into separate populations. About this clone itself: Its antigen specificity is not known. Base qualities are not at hand, and no much larger clone is one base apart.

For sequencing of the TCRbeta CDR3 region, genomic DNA was extracted from the sorted cells. TCRbeta CDR3 regions were sequenced using the immunoSEQ Assay. TCRdb obtained this table from immuneACCESS and retained in-frame rearrangements with V and J assigned. These tables miss some clones; where compared with another copy, unresolved V genes account for less than half of the shortfall, and the remainder is unexplained. This sample comprises 65,000 to 80,000 clones, about nine tenths of them detected only once. The top ten clones comprise around 0.26% of the sample. V gives up 4 bases and J gives up 4 bases, and the segment between their germline ends measures 8 bases. Reading from cysteine to phenylalanine, the CDR3 counts 13 amino acids. Only the CDR3 region is kept as DNA, spanning 39 bases read in frame from base 1. For CDR1 and CDR2, the germline V gene lists SGHAT and FQNNGV.

The sequence links TRBV11-2 to TRBJ2-1; the best D guess is TRBD1, with 5 bases matching. The specimen comprised CD4+ or CD8+ T cells sorted from blood, sampled in a trial of the OX40 agonist ivuxolimab. This receptor was identified in an adult with an advanced solid tumor such as melanoma, head and neck, liver or kidney cancer. The CDR3 reads as follows: CASSSSGYNEQFF. The DNA reads as follows: TGTGCCAGCAGCTCCTCAGGGTACAATGAGCAGTTCTTC. The entire variable domain, with the stretches around the CDR3 drawn from the reference TRBV11-2 and TRBJ2-1 proteins, is EAGVAQSPRYKIIEKRQSVAFWCNPISGHATLYWYQQILGQGPKLLIQFQNNGVVDDSQLPKDRFSAERLKGVDSTLKIQPAKLEDSAVYLCASSSSGYNEQFFGPGTRLTVL.